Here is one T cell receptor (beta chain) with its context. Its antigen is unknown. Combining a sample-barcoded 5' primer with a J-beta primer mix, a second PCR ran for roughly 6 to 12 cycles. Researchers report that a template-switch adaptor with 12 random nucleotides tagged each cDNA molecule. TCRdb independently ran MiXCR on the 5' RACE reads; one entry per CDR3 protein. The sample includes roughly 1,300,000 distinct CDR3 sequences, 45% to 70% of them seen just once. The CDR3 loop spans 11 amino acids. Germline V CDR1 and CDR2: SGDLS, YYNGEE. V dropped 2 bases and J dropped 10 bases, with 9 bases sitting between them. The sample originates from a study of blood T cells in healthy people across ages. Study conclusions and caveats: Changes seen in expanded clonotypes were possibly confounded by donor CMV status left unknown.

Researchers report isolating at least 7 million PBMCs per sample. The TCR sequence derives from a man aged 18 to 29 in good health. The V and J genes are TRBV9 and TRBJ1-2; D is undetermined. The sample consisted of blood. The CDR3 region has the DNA TGTGCCAGCAGCGTCCACAGCGTCTACACCTTC. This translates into CASSVHSVYTF. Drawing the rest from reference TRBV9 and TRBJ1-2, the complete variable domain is DSGVTQTPKHLITATGQRVTLRCSPRSGDLSVYWYQQSLDQGLQFLIQYYNGEERAKGNILERFSAQQFPDLHSELNLSSLELGDSALYFCASSVHSVYTFGSGTRLTVV.